These T cell receptor beta chains were read from a single sample in a study of OX40 agonist ivuxolimab in advanced cancers. Sequencing used immunoSEQ multiplex PCR; TCRdb keeps in-frame clones, though not all of them. The sample includes approximately 80,000 clones, around 85% seen only once; the top ten take about 0.6%. The input for sequencing was CD4+ or CD8+ T cells sorted from blood, taken in a trial of the OX40 agonist ivuxolimab. The receptors were sampled from an adult with an advanced solid tumor such as melanoma, head and neck, liver or kidney cancer. CDR3s include the opening cysteine and the closing phenylalanine or tryptophan. A D gene is named only where the DNA matches it firmly. Size values are once, few and many counts, or a class for expanded clones, and some rows have none.

NA | NA | TRBJ1-3 | TRBV9 | TGTGCCAGCAACCAACAGGGTATTCCTGGAAACACCATATATTTT | CASNQQGIPGNTIYF
TRBD1 | once | TRBJ1-2 | TRBV29-1 | TGCAGCGCCCGGACAGGGGGCGCTTATGGCTACACCTTC | CSARTGGAYGYTF
NA | NA | TRBJ1-3 | TRBV4-1 | TGCGCCAGCAGCTCGGGCCGGCTCGGAAACACCATATATTTT | CASSSGRLGNTIYF
NA | NA | TRBJ1-5 | TRBV30 | TGTGCCTGGACCCGGTCGGGGGGCGCGGGCCAGCCCCAGCATTTT | CAWTRSGGAGQPQHF
NA | once | TRBJ1-2 | TRBV6-1 | TGTGCCAGCACCCTAGGGAATAACTATGGCTACACCTTC | CASTLGNNYGYTF
NA | NA | TRBJ1-2 | TRBV5-3 | TGTGCCAGAAGAACACCCCACAACTATGGCTACACCTTC | CARRTPHNYGYTF
TRBD1 | NA | TRBJ2-3 | TRBV5-1 | TGCGCCAGCAGCCGGACAGGGAGCCCAGATACGCAGTATTTT | CASSRTGSPDTQYF
NA | NA | TRBJ1-2 | TRBV5-4 | TGTGCCAGCAGCCTCCCCCTAAATGGCCCTTCTGGCTACACCTTC | CASSLPLNGPSGYTF
TRBD2 | NA | TRBJ2-7 | TRBV6-6 | TGTGCCAGCAGCGATAGCGGGGCCGCTTCCTACGAGCAGTACTTC | CASSDSGAASYEQYF
NA | NA | TRBJ1-2 | TRBV18 | TGTGCCAGCTCACCAACCGCGACAGATGGCTACACCTTC | CASSPTATDGYTF
NA | NA | TRBJ1-4 | TRBV7-2 | TGTGCCAGCAGCCCGACCAGGGATTCTAATGAAAAACTGTTTTTT | CASSPTRDSNEKLFF
NA | NA | TRBJ1-1 | TRBV6-1 | TGTGCCAGCACCCTACAGGGTTCCATGAACACTGAAGCTTTCTTT | CASTLQGSMNTEAFF
TRBD1 | NA | TRBJ2-3 | TRBV2 | TGTGCCAGCAGTCAAACAGGGGGCCGGCGTTTCAGAACGCAGTATTTT | CASSQTGGRRFRTQYF
NA | NA | TRBJ2-2 | TRBV6-1 | TGTGCCAGCAGTGACCGGGGGTACACCGGGGAGCTGTTTTTT | CASSDRGYTGELFF
NA | NA | TRBJ2-7 | TRBV7-2 | TGTGCCAGCAGCTTAGCGGCAGGGAATCTCTACGAGCAGTACTTC | CASSLAAGNLYEQYF
NA | NA | TRBJ2-3 | TRBV12-5 | TGTGCTAGTGTTGGGGTCCGAGATACGCAGTATTTT | CASVGVRDTQYF
NA | NA | TRBJ1-1 | TRBV7-8 | TGTGCCAGCAGCTTAGGGGACGGAAGGATGAACACTGAAGCTTTCTTT | CASSLGDGRMNTEAFF
NA | few | TRBJ2-5 | TRBV11-1 | TGTGCCAGCAGCCCCCAGCCACAAGAGACCCAGTACTTC | CASSPQPQETQYF
TRBD1 | NA | TRBJ1-5 | TRBV19 | TGTGCCAGTAGTACTCGACAGGGGGTTAGCAATCAGCCCCAGCATTTT | CASSTRQGVSNQPQHF
NA | NA | TRBJ2-5 | TRBV7-9 | TGTGCCAGCAGCTTAGCTGGGCGGGGGCCCCAAGAGACCCAGTACTTC | CASSLAGRGPQETQYF
TRBD1 | NA | TRBJ2-2 | TRBV25-1 | TGTGCCAGCATGAGGGACAGTTACACCGGGGAGCTGTTTTTT | CASMRDSYTGELFF
NA | NA | TRBJ2-1 | TRBV7-9 | TGTGCCAGCAGCTTAGTAACGGCTAGCGATAGCTCCTACAATGAGCAGTTCTTC | CASSLVTASDSSYNEQFF
TRBD2 | NA | TRBJ2-2 | TRBV19 | TGTGCCAGTAGTACCCTAGCGGGGGGGCCGAAGGAGCTGTTTTTT | CASSTLAGGPKELFF
TRBD2 | few | TRBJ2-7 | TRBV11-2 | TGTGCCAGCAGCTTAGGACTAGCGCTCTCCTACGAGCAGTACTTC | CASSLGLALSYEQYF
TRBD1 | NA | TRBJ1-1 | TRBV6-6 | TGTGCCAGCAGTTCGGGACAGCGGGTCAACACTGAAGCTTTCTTT | CASSSGQRVNTEAFF
NA | NA | TRBJ1-3 | TRBV7-6 | TGTGCCAGCAGCTTAGCACCCCCGCGCTCTGGAAACACCATATATTTT | CASSLAPPRSGNTIYF
NA | NA | TRBJ1-1 | TRBV18 | TGTGCCAGCTCGCCGGGGGGGGGCGTCGTGAACACTGAAGCTTTCTTT | CASSPGGGVVNTEAFF
TRBD1 | NA | TRBJ2-3 | TRBV2 | TGTGCCAGCCGACAGGGGGCCACAGATACGCAGTATTTT | CASRQGATDTQYF
NA | NA | TRBJ2-2 | TRBV9 | TGTGCCAGCAGCCCGGGAGACAGGGCCACCGGGGAGCTGTTTTTT | CASSPGDRATGELFF
NA | NA | TRBJ1-6 | TRBV18 | TGTGCCAGCTCACCCGCGGGACAAACAGGTTCACCCCTCCACTTT | CASSPAGQTGSPLHF
NA | NA | TRBJ2-7 | TRBV6-6 | TGTGCCAGCAGTGCGGCGCGATACGAGCAGTACTTC | CASSAARYEQYF
NA | NA | TRBJ2-1 | TRBV27 | TGTGCCAGCAGTTTTGAGAGGGGGGGAAAGAATGAGCAGTTCTTC | CASSFERGGKNEQFF
TRBD2 | NA | TRBJ2-5 | TRBV6-1 | TGTGCCAGCAGTGAACATGGGACTAGAAGTCCCCAGTACTTC | CASSEHGTRSPQYF
TRBD1 | NA | TRBJ2-2 | TRBV9 | TGTGCCAGCAGGGGGACAGGGAACACCGGGGAGCTGTTTTTT | CASRGTGNTGELFF
NA | once | TRBJ1-3 | TRBV5-1 | TGCGCCAGCAGCTTGGTAACAGGAGATGGAAACACCATATATTTT | CASSLVTGDGNTIYF
NA | NA | TRBJ1-2 | TRBV2 | TGTGCCAGCAGTGAAGGCCATCCGGGCCAGAACTATGGCTACACCTTC | CASSEGHPGQNYGYTF
TRBD1 | NA | TRBJ1-2 | TRBV2 | TGTGCCAGCAGTCGAAGTTCGGGACAGCGTGCTAACTATGGCTACACCTTC | CASSRSSGQRANYGYTF
NA | NA | TRBJ1-3 | TRBV9 | TGTGCCAGCAGCGTAGGAGTCAAGGTGATCTCTGGAAACACCATATATTTT | CASSVGVKVISGNTIYF
NA | NA | TRBJ2-4 | TRBV30 | TGTGCCTGGAGTCCGGGAGCCAAAAACATTCAGTACTTC | CAWSPGAKNIQYF
NA | NA | TRBJ2-7 | TRBV2 | TGTGCCAGCAGTGAAGTCTACCCGGGGATCCACGAGCAGTACTTC | CASSEVYPGIHEQYF
TRBD2 | NA | TRBJ2-3 | TRBV7-8 | TGTGCCAGCAGCGGAGGACTAGCCGCCAGCACAGATACGCAGTATTTT | CASSGGLAASTDTQYF
TRBD1 | NA | TRBJ1-1 | TRBV19 | TGTGCCAGTAGTTCCGGACAGGGAACTATGAACACTGAAGCTTTCTTT | CASSSGQGTMNTEAFF
NA | NA | TRBJ1-5 | TRBV6-5 | TGTGCCAGCAGCCCGACCGAGAAGGGCAATCAGCCCCAGCATTTT | CASSPTEKGNQPQHF
NA | NA | TRBJ1-2 | TRBV19 | TGTGCCAGTAGTATAGAATCGTCGGGCAGCGGTGGCTACACCTTC | CASSIESSGSGGYTF
NA | once | TRBJ2-1 | TRBV7-3 | TGTGCCAGCAGCTTAAGCGCAGGGAACAATGAGCAGTTCTTC | CASSLSAGNNEQFF
NA | NA | TRBJ2-7 | TRBV28 | TGTGCCAGCAGTTTACATCTTGGCGGGGCTGGGTACGAGCAGTACTTC | CASSLHLGGAGYEQYF
TRBD1 | NA | TRBJ2-3 | TRBV14 | TGTGCCAGCAGCCAAGATCTTAGACAGGGAGGCACAGATACGCAGTATTTT | CASSQDLRQGGTDTQYF
TRBD1 | NA | TRBJ2-7 | TRBV5-8 | TGTGCCAGCAGCGTTATCCCCGGGACAGGCCTCTCCTACGAGCAGTACTTC | CASSVIPGTGLSYEQYF
TRBD2 | NA | TRBJ2-5 | TRBV25-1 | TGTGCCAGCAGTGGATCTTTTACTAGCGGGGGACCCCAAGAGACCCAGTACTTC | CASSGSFTSGGPQETQYF
TRBD1 | NA | TRBJ2-4 | TRBV23-1 | TGCGCCAGCAGTCATCGGGGACAGGGGGCCTGGTGCTGGGTCAAAAACATTCAGTACTTC | CASSHRGQGAWCWVKNIQYF
TRBD1 | NA | TRBJ2-2 | TRBV2 | TGTGCCAGCAGTATCAGGGGGGGGGAGCTGTTTTTT | CASSIRGGELFF
NA | NA | TRBJ2-2 | TRBV7-2 | TGTGCCAGCAGCTTAGCGTTCCTACGCCCTCCCGACACCGGGGAGCTGTTTTTT | CASSLAFLRPPDTGELFF
NA | NA | TRBJ2-3 | TRBV11-2 | TGTGCCAGCAGCTTAGGTGGCACAGATACGCAGTATTTT | CASSLGGTDTQYF
NA | NA | TRBJ2-2 | TRBV7-9 | TGTGCCAGCAGCCTTGGAGGGGGAAACACCGGGGAGCTGTTTTTT | CASSLGGGNTGELFF